Listed below are T cell receptor beta chains from one sample, sequenced in a study of blood T cell repertoires in COVID-19. TCRdb's table, derived via immunoSEQ multiplex PCR, lists solely in-frame clones and lacks some. This sample has under 150,000 clones, with roughly 85% found just once. The sequenced sample consisted of peripheral blood. These receptors all stem from a man in his forties or fifties with acute or convalescent COVID-19. The CDR3 runs from the conserved cysteine through the conserved F or W. A D gene is named only where the DNA matches it firmly. Clone size is not always given. Where it is, it says once, few, many or a class for expanded clones.

clone size: -
V gene: TRBV9
D gene: -
J gene: TRBJ1-1
CDR3 DNA: TGTGCCAGCAGCGTAGCCCAGATGAACACTGAAGCTTTCTTT
CDR3 protein: CASSVAQMNTEAFF

clone size: -
V gene: TRBV2
D gene: -
J gene: TRBJ2-7
CDR3 DNA: TGTGCCAGCAGTGATAGGAGGGAGCAGTACTTC
CDR3 protein: CASSDRREQYF

clone size: once
V gene: TRBV24-1
D gene: TRBD2
J gene: TRBJ2-1
CDR3 DNA: TGTGCCACCAGTGATTCCTCACGTAGCGGGGGGGCCGGGACCTACAATGAGCAGTTCTTC
CDR3 protein: CATSDSSRSGGAGTYNEQFF

clone size: -
V gene: TRBV10-3
D gene: -
J gene: TRBJ1-3
CDR3 DNA: TGTGCCATCAGTGAATCGGCGGGCTCTGGAAACACCATATATTTT
CDR3 protein: CAISESAGSGNTIYF

clone size: -
V gene: TRBV2
D gene: -
J gene: TRBJ1-5
CDR3 DNA: TGTGCCAGCAGTGACTCCGGCAATCAGCCCCAGCATTTT
CDR3 protein: CASSDSGNQPQHF

clone size: once
V gene: TRBV21-1
D gene: -
J gene: TRBJ1-2
CDR3 DNA: TGTGCCAGCAGCAAAAGGACAGGGGTAGAATTC
CDR3 protein: CASSKRTGVEF

clone size: few
V gene: TRBV7-9
D gene: -
J gene: TRBJ1-5
CDR3 DNA: TGTGCCAGCAGCTTGGACAGCCCATATCAGCCCCAGCATTTT
CDR3 protein: CASSLDSPYQPQHF

clone size: -
V gene: TRBV10-3
D gene: -
J gene: TRBJ1-2
CDR3 DNA: TGTGCCATCAGTGAGTCTGAGCGCCCGGACTATGGCTACACCTTC
CDR3 protein: CAISESERPDYGYTF

clone size: -
V gene: TRBV4-1
D gene: -
J gene: TRBJ1-3
CDR3 DNA: TGCGCCAGCAGCCAATGGGAGTCAGGGGTAGGCTCTGGAAACACCATATATTTT
CDR3 protein: CASSQWESGVGSGNTIYF

clone size: once
V gene: TRBV6-4
D gene: -
J gene: TRBJ2-3
CDR3 DNA: TGTGCCAGCAGTGACTCTAGAACCGATACGCAGTATTTT
CDR3 protein: CASSDSRTDTQYF

clone size: -
V gene: TRBV6-6
D gene: -
J gene: TRBJ2-2
CDR3 DNA: TGTGCCAGCAGGCTACAGGGTGGCGAGGACGGGGAGCTGTTTTTT
CDR3 protein: CASRLQGGEDGELFF

clone size: -
V gene: TRBV29-1
D gene: -
J gene: TRBJ2-5
CDR3 DNA: TGCAGCGCCCGGCGGCAGGGACTCCAAGAGACCCAGTACTTC
CDR3 protein: CSARRQGLQETQYF

clone size: -
V gene: TRBV21-1
D gene: -
J gene: TRBJ2-5
CDR3 DNA: TGTGCCAGCAGCAAAGCGGGACTAGTGGAGACCCAGTACTTC
CDR3 protein: CASSKAGLVETQYF

clone size: -
V gene: TRBV9
D gene: -
J gene: TRBJ1-4
CDR3 DNA: TGTGCCAGCAGCGTAGGTGTGGGCCTAGGGGATGAAAAACTGTTTTTT
CDR3 protein: CASSVGVGLGDEKLFF

clone size: -
V gene: TRBV18
D gene: -
J gene: TRBJ2-3
CDR3 DNA: TGTGCCAGCACCTCCGGGACTTCTAGCACAGATACGCAGTATTTT
CDR3 protein: CASTSGTSSTDTQYF

clone size: -
V gene: TRBV7-6
D gene: TRBD2
J gene: TRBJ2-5
CDR3 DNA: TGTGCCAGCAGCCCACGGGCACTAGCGGGGGTCCAAGAGACCCAGTACTTC
CDR3 protein: CASSPRALAGVQETQYF

clone size: -
V gene: TRBV21-1
D gene: -
J gene: TRBJ1-3
CDR3 DNA: TGTGCCAGCTCCCCTCCGGGAAACACCATATATTTT
CDR3 protein: CASSPPGNTIYF

clone size: -
V gene: TRBV19
D gene: -
J gene: TRBJ1-2
CDR3 DNA: TGTGCCAGTACTGTGAGGGTCCAGGTACCACTTCTCAATGGCTACACCTTC
CDR3 protein: CASTVRVQVPLLNGYTF

clone size: -
V gene: TRBV2
D gene: -
J gene: TRBJ2-4
CDR3 DNA: TGTGCCAGAAGAGGGTCCGACCTCATTCAGTACTTC
CDR3 protein: CARRGSDLIQYF

clone size: -
V gene: TRBV3-1/TRBV3-2
D gene: TRBD2
J gene: TRBJ2-7
CDR3 DNA: TGTGCCAGCAGCCAGCGGGGGGCCTACGAGCAGTACTTC
CDR3 protein: CASSQRGAYEQYF

clone size: -
V gene: TRBV9
D gene: TRBD2
J gene: TRBJ2-3
CDR3 DNA: TGTGCCAGCAGCGCGACCCTTAGTAGCGGGGGAACAGATACGCAGTATTTT
CDR3 protein: CASSATLSSGGTDTQYF

clone size: -
V gene: TRBV14
D gene: TRBD1
J gene: TRBJ2-4
CDR3 DNA: TGTGCCAGCAGCCAATTTACTACAGGGGGCATTCAGTACTTC
CDR3 protein: CASSQFTTGGIQYF

clone size: -
V gene: TRBV9
D gene: -
J gene: TRBJ2-1
CDR3 DNA: TGTGCCAGCAGCCAACAGGGTAACAGCTACAATGAGCAGTTCTTC
CDR3 protein: CASSQQGNSYNEQFF

clone size: -
V gene: TRBV11-2
D gene: TRBD2
J gene: TRBJ2-3
CDR3 DNA: TGTGCCAGCAGCTTAGGGTCGGGACTAGGGCGCACAGATACGCAGTATTTT
CDR3 protein: CASSLGSGLGRTDTQYF

clone size: -
V gene: TRBV7-9
D gene: -
J gene: TRBJ2-5
CDR3 DNA: TGTGCCAGCAGCCCCCCCCTAGCGAAGACCCAGTACTTC
CDR3 protein: CASSPPLAKTQYF

clone size: -
V gene: TRBV6-5
D gene: TRBD2
J gene: TRBJ2-5
CDR3 DNA: TGTGCCAGCATGCGGACTAGCGTCCAAGAGACCCAGTACTTC
CDR3 protein: CASMRTSVQETQYF

clone size: -
V gene: TRBV7-9
D gene: -
J gene: TRBJ2-7
CDR3 DNA: TGTGCCAGCAGCCAAGGGGTCGCCTACGAGCAGTACTTC
CDR3 protein: CASSQGVAYEQYF

clone size: -
V gene: TRBV2
D gene: TRBD2
J gene: TRBJ2-7
CDR3 DNA: TGTGCCAGCAGCAGACTAGCGGGGGCCTACGAGCAGTACTTC
CDR3 protein: CASSRLAGAYEQYF

clone size: -
V gene: TRBV7-3
D gene: -
J gene: TRBJ2-3
CDR3 DNA: TGTGCCAGCAGCTTATCTAGCCGGGCAGATACGCAGTATTTT
CDR3 protein: CASSLSSRADTQYF

clone size: -
V gene: TRBV4-1
D gene: TRBD1
J gene: TRBJ1-2
CDR3 DNA: TGCGCCAGCAGCCAAGAAAGGACAGGGAACTATGGCTACACCTTC
CDR3 protein: CASSQERTGNYGYTF

clone size: -
V gene: TRBV7-9
D gene: -
J gene: TRBJ2-7
CDR3 DNA: TGTGCCAGCAGCTTAGTAATAGACTACGAGCAGTACTTC
CDR3 protein: CASSLVIDYEQYF

clone size: -
V gene: TRBV19
D gene: -
J gene: TRBJ1-5
CDR3 DNA: TGTGCCAGTCGGGAGGGAGGTTCGAGGGATCAGCCCCAGCATTTT
CDR3 protein: CASREGGSRDQPQHF

clone size: -
V gene: TRBV5-4
D gene: -
J gene: TRBJ1-1
CDR3 DNA: TGTGCCAGCAGCTCGACCCCCGCCCCGGGCACTGAAGCTTTCTTT
CDR3 protein: CASSSTPAPGTEAFF

clone size: -
V gene: TRBV10-3
D gene: -
J gene: TRBJ2-7
CDR3 DNA: TGTGCCATCAGGGGACCGGGGGGCCTGGGGGAGCAGTACTTC
CDR3 protein: CAIRGPGGLGEQYF

clone size: -
V gene: TRBV1
D gene: -
J gene: TRBJ2-5
CDR3 DNA: TGCACCAGCAGCCAACTAGCGCGGGCTAGGGACTTC
CDR3 protein: CTSSQLARARDF

clone size: -
V gene: TRBV9
D gene: TRBD2
J gene: TRBJ2-1
CDR3 DNA: TGTGCCAGCAGCGTAGCGGCGGGGGGTTCCTACAATGAGCAGTTCTTC
CDR3 protein: CASSVAAGGSYNEQFF

clone size: -
V gene: TRBV5-8
D gene: -
J gene: TRBJ2-5
CDR3 DNA: TGTGCCAGCAGCTCGACAGGCAACCAAGAGACCCAGTACTTC
CDR3 protein: CASSSTGNQETQYF

clone size: -
V gene: TRBV6-2/TRBV6-3
D gene: -
J gene: TRBJ2-3
CDR3 DNA: TGTGCCAGCAGTTACGCTAGCGAGGAAGATACGCAGTATTTT
CDR3 protein: CASSYASEEDTQYF

clone size: few
V gene: TRBV3-1/TRBV3-2
D gene: TRBD1
J gene: TRBJ1-6
CDR3 DNA: TGTGCCAGCAGCGCCACAGGGGGCTCTTCGTCGATTTCACCCCTCCACTTT
CDR3 protein: CASSATGGSSSISPLHF

clone size: -
V gene: TRBV4-3
D gene: TRBD2
J gene: TRBJ2-3
CDR3 DNA: TGCGCCAGCAGCCAAGGTGGCTGGCGGGGGACAGATACGCAGTATTTT
CDR3 protein: CASSQGGWRGTDTQYF

clone size: -
V gene: TRBV5-1
D gene: TRBD1
J gene: TRBJ1-4
CDR3 DNA: TGCGCCAGCTCGAGACGAACCGGGACAGGGACTAATGAAAAACTGTTTTTT
CDR3 protein: CASSRRTGTGTNEKLFF

clone size: -
V gene: TRBV12-5
D gene: -
J gene: TRBJ1-3
CDR3 DNA: TGTGCTAGTGACTTCGGGGGGGCGCATGGAAACACCATATATTTT
CDR3 protein: CASDFGGAHGNTIYF

clone size: -
V gene: TRBV27
D gene: TRBD1
J gene: TRBJ1-2
CDR3 DNA: TGTGCCAGCAGTTTAGGACAGGGAGCTGGTGGCTACACCTTC
CDR3 protein: CASSLGQGAGGYTF

clone size: -
V gene: TRBV7-3
D gene: -
J gene: TRBJ2-3
CDR3 DNA: TGTGCCAGCAGCTTGGACTCCCGGGATACGCAGTATTTT
CDR3 protein: CASSLDSRDTQYF

clone size: -
V gene: TRBV4-2
D gene: -
J gene: TRBJ1-1
CDR3 DNA: TGTGCCAGCAGCCAAGATGCAGGGTTCGGCACTGAAGCTTTCTTT
CDR3 protein: CASSQDAGFGTEAFF

clone size: -
V gene: TRBV5-8
D gene: -
J gene: TRBJ2-2
CDR3 DNA: TGTGCCAGCAGCTTGGCCACGGCAGGGATTACCACCGGGGAGCTGTTTTTT
CDR3 protein: CASSLATAGITTGELFF

clone size: once
V gene: TRBV6-5
D gene: TRBD2
J gene: TRBJ2-7
CDR3 DNA: TGTGCCAGCAGTAGTAGCGGGGGCTCGCGAGAGCAGTACTTC
CDR3 protein: CASSSSGGSREQYF

clone size: once
V gene: TRBV19
D gene: TRBD1
J gene: TRBJ2-2
CDR3 DNA: TGTGCCAGTAGTCCGACCCCTGGGACAGGGGGGGGGAGCGGGGAGCTGTTTTTT
CDR3 protein: CASSPTPGTGGGSGELFF